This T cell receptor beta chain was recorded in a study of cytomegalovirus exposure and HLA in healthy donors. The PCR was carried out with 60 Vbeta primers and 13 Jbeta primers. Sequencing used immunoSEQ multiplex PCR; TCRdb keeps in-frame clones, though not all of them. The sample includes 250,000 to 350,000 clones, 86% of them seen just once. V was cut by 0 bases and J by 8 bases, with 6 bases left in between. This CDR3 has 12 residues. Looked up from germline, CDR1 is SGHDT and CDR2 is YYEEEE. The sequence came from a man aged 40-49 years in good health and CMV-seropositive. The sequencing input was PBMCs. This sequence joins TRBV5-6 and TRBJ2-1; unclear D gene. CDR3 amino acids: CASSLAVYEQFF. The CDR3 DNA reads TGTGCCAGCAGCTTGGCCGTCTATGAGCAGTTCTTC.